This TCR beta chain appears in the sequencing data of a study of CD8+CD57+ T cells in acquired aplastic anemia (dated by TCRdb to 2017 to 2018). Context from the whole study: DNA extracted from sorted CD4+ and CD8+ cells had a mean of approximately 3.4 ug, with a range of about 0.18 to 27.4 ug. CD8+CD57+ expansion was defined as frequency above the mean frequency observed in healthy subjects. Paper-wide results and their limitations: Some 30 CD8+ CDR3 sequences were shared between patients and controls but appeared highly expressed in patients and within their immunodominant clones. No significant difference in CD8+ Simpson's diversity was found between patients and healthy controls (P=0.060).

TCR beta VDJ combination and CDR3 sequence profiling used genomic DNA as the template. An Illumina HiSeq 2000 was the platform used for TCR repertoire sequencing. In the authors' own workflow: TRBV/TRBJ rearrangement plots, CDR3 size and DJ length profiles, and Simpson's diversity index were used to assess repertoires. Whichever DNA sequence was most abundant in the deep sequencing data was defined as the immunodominant clone. CDR3 amino acid sequences were checked for sharing across subjects and were also compared against the VDJdb database and published repertoires. The raw public data were reprocessed by TCRdb itself: fastp quality trimming at Q25, MiXCR clonotype calling, in-frame beta chains only. Duplicate CDR3 protein sequences are folded into a single record with the most common DNA and genes. For this entry, the V and J calls and clone size follow TCRdb and not the study's own pipeline. Recorded for this sample are some 160,000 distinct CDR3 sequences; 40% to 50% of them occurred a single time. The ten largest clones add up to roughly 3.1% of the sample.

The patients picked for sequencing were ones in whom flow cytometry had shown an expansion of CD8+CD57+ cells. Every patient had a diagnosis of severe acquired aplastic anemia based on International Study of Aplastic Anemia and Agranulocytosis and Camitta criteria. No therapy had been received by the patients at the time of blood sampling. In the study, sorted CD4+ and CD8+ blood T cells from patients with severe aplastic anemia and from healthy subjects underwent deep sequencing of TCR repertoires. Patients were enrolled in the USA under clinicaltrials.gov protocols 00001620, 01623167, 00001397, 00071045, 00081523 and 00961064. Ficoll-Paque density gradient centrifugation was used to isolate peripheral blood mononuclear cells. Before DNA extraction, CD4+ and CD8+ T cells were sorted with FACS or magnetic beads. V and J lose 0 bases and 6 bases, and a span of 10 bases separates them. CDR1 SGDLS and CDR2 YYNGEE are derived from the germline V gene. The CDR3, from cysteine to phenylalanine, totals 13 residues. The CDR3 DNA has 39 bases and is translated from base 1.

In this sample, this clonotype turned up many times. No antigen is known for it. Base qualities are not provided; no much larger clone lies one nucleotide away. The sequence was obtained from a human donor with aplastic anemia. The V and J genes are TRBV9 and TRBJ2-7; the D gene remains uncertain. Sequencing was performed on sorted CD4+, CD8+, or CD8+CD57+ T cells (not recorded which) from PBMCs. The CDR3 region reads CASSVDGSREQYF. Read as DNA, the sequence is TGTGCCAGCAGCGTAGACGGTTCACGCGAGCAGTACTTC. Beyond the CDR3, the reference TRBV9 and TRBJ2-7 genes provide the residues; the full variable domain reads: DSGVTQTPKHLITATGQRVTLRCSPRSGDLSVYWYQQSLDQGLQFLIQYYNGEERAKGNILERFSAQQFPDLHSELNLSSLELGDSALYFCASSVDGSREQYFGPGTRLTVT.